The source of this T cell receptor (beta chain) is a study of shared clonotypes between healthy human individuals. Study-level findings and limits: Genetic and exposure-history diversity was limited by the small donor number. Compared with clonotypes that all four donors shared, non-shared clonotypes had lower generation probabilities.

The authors ran the assay at deep level. Profiling relied on immunoSEQ multiplex PCR, and the TCRdb table lists in-frame clones only, not all of them. The table records 2 million to 2.5 million clones, about 92% of them present only once. Trimming removed 4 bases at V and 4 bases at J, with 5 bases between. The CDR3 extends over 12 amino acids. CDR1 is SGDLS, CDR2 YYNGEE, per germline. The naive CD8 population came from CD45RO-negative cells selected for CCR7, without terminally differentiated effector memory CD45RA+ cells. Nashville, Tennessee was home to all donors, who were Caucasian adults. In the case of this clone: Its target is unknown. A clone one base away is much larger, so this may be a read error. This sample also contains other DNA sequences that code for the same CDR3.

The specimen sequenced was naive CD8+ T cells from PBMCs. The V and J genes are TRBV9 and TRBJ2-2; D unresolved. The TCR originated in a man in his late teens or twenties in good health. Some clones in this sample may be carry-over from other donors' samples. Written as DNA, the CDR3 is TGTGCCAGCAGCCTAGGCACCGGGGAGCTGTTTTTT. This codes for CASSLGTGELFF.